The 11 T cell receptor beta chains reported below all come from one sample, sequenced in a study of cytomegalovirus exposure and HLA in healthy donors. 60 Vbeta and 13 Jbeta primers were used in PCR. Method: immunoSEQ multiplex PCR; TCRdb's copy keeps in-frame clones and lacks some. The data hold roughly 130,000 clones, with around 73% observed a single time. The sequenced material came from PBMCs. The receptors originated from a middle-aged woman in good health and CMV-seronegative.

V usage is TRBV18 and J usage is TRBJ2-1, with a tentative D call TRBD1 (6 bases). Germline values: CDR1 KGHSH, CDR2 LQKENI. V was cut by 0 bases and J by 0 bases, with 9 bases left in between. This CDR3 has 16 amino acids. The CDR3: CASSPPRGFSYNEQFF. CDR3 DNA sequence: TGTGCCAGCTCACCACCCAGGGGCTTCTCCTACAATGAGCAGTTCTTC.

This sequence joins TRBV5-1 and TRBJ1-6; TRBD1 agrees at 11 bases. The ends lost 0 bases at V and 9 bases at J; junction bases unmatched: 2. Germline V gene lookup returns CDR1 SGHRS and CDR2 YFSETQ. The CDR3 runs to 15 residues. The CDR3 is CASSLAGTGGSPLHF. The CDR3 DNA sequence: TGCGCCAGCAGCTTGGCCGGGACAGGGGGTTCACCCCTCCACTTT.

This chain joins TRBV28 and TRBJ1-2; D unclear. The CDR3 length is 11 residues. V lost 5 bases and J 2 bases, leaving 3 bases between the germline ends. Germline lookup yields CDR1 MDHEN and CDR2 SYDVKM. The CDR3 protein is CASSLNYGYTF. The CDR3, as DNA: TGTGCCAGCAGTCTGAACTATGGCTACACCTTC.

A few counts support this clone. This sequence joins TRBV5-1 and TRBJ1-1; 7 nucleotides match TRBD1. Germline V gene data show CDR1 as SGHRS and CDR2 as YFSETQ. CDR3 length: 15 residues. Trimming cost V 1 base and J 6 bases; bases outside gene matches: 9. CDR3 sequence: CASSLNEQGRSEAFF. The CDR3 bases are TGCGCCAGCAGCTTGAACGAACAGGGGAGGTCTGAAGCTTTCTTT.

The sample holds a few counts of this clone. V usage is TRBV11-2 and J usage is TRBJ1-1; D is uncertain. V was trimmed by 5 bases and J by 2 bases, leaving 15 bases between them. This CDR3 contains 15 residues. CDR1 is SGHAT, CDR2 FQNNGV, per germline. The CDR3 DNA reads TGTGCCAGCAGCCCACCCCTACGGTACAACACTGAAGCTTTCTTT. This codes for CASSPPLRYNTEAFF.

The V call is TRBV13, the J call TRBJ2-7; 11 bases fit TRBD1. In germline, CDR1 is PRHDT, CDR2 FYEKMQ (reference sequence). This CDR3 is 15 amino acids long. V was pared by 5 bases and J by 4 bases, with 7 bases of the junction left unmatched. CDR3 DNA sequence: TGTGCCAGCAGCCCAAGGACAGGGGGCGAATACGAGCAGTACTTC. Its translation: CASSPRTGGEYEQYF.

This clone was observed once. This chain joins TRBV27 and TRBJ1-4; 7 bases match TRBD1. CDR3 length: 14 amino acids. Germline V lookup: CDR1 MNHEY, CDR2 SMNVEV (reference sequence). The ends lost 6 bases at V and 7 bases at J; junction bases unmatched: 8. The CDR3 reads CASSPRQGGEKLFF. The CDR3 DNA follows: TGTGCCAGCAGCCCCCGCCAGGGGGGTGAAAAACTGTTTTTT.

This chain links TRBV6-5 with TRBJ1-2; 10 bases are a match to TRBD1. V lost 6 bases to trimming and J lost 2 bases; unmatched junction nucleotides: 6. Germline V CDR1 and CDR2: MNHEY, SVGAGI. There are 15 residues in the CDR3. For the CDR3, the DNA is TGTGCCAGCAGGCGACAGGGGGCTCAAAACTATGGCTACACCTTC. Amino acids: CASRRQGAQNYGYTF.

This clone was seen more than once but under ten times. This chain joins TRBV27 and TRBJ1-6, with 9 positions matching TRBD1. Germline assignment: CDR1 MNHEY and CDR2 SMNVEV (reference sequence). Losses at the gene ends were 4 bases for V and 7 bases for J; bases not matched to a gene: 8. CDR3 length equals 16 residues. CDR3 sequence reads: CASSSRPGQGNSPLHF. CDR3 sequence (DNA): TGTGCCAGCAGTTCTCGACCGGGACAGGGAAATTCACCCCTCCACTTT.

This clone was observed a few times. Written as DNA, the CDR3 is TGTGCCAGCAGAACGGACTTCTCAACTAATGAAAAACTGTTTTTT. The encoded protein is CASRTDFSTNEKLFF. The chain recombines TRBV6-5 with TRBJ1-4; D gene uncertain. Per germline, CDR1 MNHEY and CDR2 SVGAGI. V was pared by 6 bases and J by 0 bases, with 11 bases between. The CDR3 extends over 15 amino acids.

This clone was recorded a few times. This chain joins TRBV28 and TRBJ1-1, with D possibly being TRBD1 (6 bases). The germline CDR1 and CDR2 sequences are MDHEN and SYDVKM. Trimming removed 6 bases from V and 6 bases from J, with 17 bases in between. The CDR3 has 14 residues. For the CDR3, the DNA is TGTGCCAGCAGGCGCGACACAGGGATTTCTGAAGCTTTCTTT. Protein sequence: CASRRDTGISEAFF.